This T cell receptor (beta chain) emerged from a study of T cell responses to AZD1222 COVID-19 vaccine. General study results and limits: A mostly white British donor set with more females was recruited, and clonal diversity was possibly underestimated.

Note on this clone: Its matching antigen is unknown.

The CDR3 sequence is 14 residues long. CDR1 is LNHDA, CDR2 SQIVND, per germline (reference sequence). Trimming took 7 bases from V and 7 from J, leaving 17 bases between them. Profiled with immunoSEQ multiplex PCR; TCRdb holds only in-frame clones, not every one. This table holds about 110,000 clones, 70% to 90% found once. The sample in question was peripheral blood, obtained 28 days after the second AZD1222 dose. The sequence derives from an adult who received the AZD1222 COVID-19 vaccine. The V gene is TRBV19, the J gene TRBJ2-1; maybe TRBD2 (7 bases). In DNA, the CDR3 is TGTGCCAGTAAGGGGGGGCAGGGGTGGAATGAGCAGTTCTTC. It specifies CASKGGQGWNEQFF.